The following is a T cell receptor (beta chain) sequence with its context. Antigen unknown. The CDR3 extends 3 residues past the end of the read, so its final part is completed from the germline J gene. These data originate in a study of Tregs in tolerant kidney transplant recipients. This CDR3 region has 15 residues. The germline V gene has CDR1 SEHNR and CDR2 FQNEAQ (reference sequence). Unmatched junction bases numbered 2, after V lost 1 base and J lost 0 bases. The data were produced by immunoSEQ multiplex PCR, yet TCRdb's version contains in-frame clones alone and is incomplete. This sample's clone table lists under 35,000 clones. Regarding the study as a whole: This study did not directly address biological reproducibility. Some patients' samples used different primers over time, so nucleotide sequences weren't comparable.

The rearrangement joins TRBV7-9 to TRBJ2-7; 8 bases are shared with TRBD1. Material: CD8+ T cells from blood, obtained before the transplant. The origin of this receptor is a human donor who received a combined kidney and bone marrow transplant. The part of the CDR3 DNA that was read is TGTGCCAGCAGCTTAGAGGGGACAGGCTCCTACGAG. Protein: CASSLEGTGSYE. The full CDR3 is CASSLEGTGSYEQYF.